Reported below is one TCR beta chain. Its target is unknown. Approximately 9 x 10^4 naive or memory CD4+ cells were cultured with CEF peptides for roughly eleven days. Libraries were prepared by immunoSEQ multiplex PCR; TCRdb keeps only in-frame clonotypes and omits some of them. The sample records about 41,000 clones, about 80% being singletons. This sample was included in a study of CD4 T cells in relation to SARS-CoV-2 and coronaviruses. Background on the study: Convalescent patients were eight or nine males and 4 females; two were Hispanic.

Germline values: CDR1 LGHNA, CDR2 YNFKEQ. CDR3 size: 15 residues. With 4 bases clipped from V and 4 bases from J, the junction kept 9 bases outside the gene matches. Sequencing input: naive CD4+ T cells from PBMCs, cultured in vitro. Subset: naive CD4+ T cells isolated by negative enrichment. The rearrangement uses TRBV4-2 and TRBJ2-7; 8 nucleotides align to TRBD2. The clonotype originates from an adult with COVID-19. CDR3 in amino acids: CASSPPGTRNYEQYF. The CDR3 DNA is TGTGCCAGCAGCCCTCCCGGGACTAGGAATTACGAGCAGTACTTC.